Shown below are 10 T cell receptor beta chains from a single sample sequenced in a study of response to subunit inactivated influenza vaccine. MiXCR, applied by TCRdb to the RT-PCR reads, yields one record per CDR3 protein. In the table there are about 160,000 distinct CDR3 sequences, roughly a tenth of which are singletons. The specimen was non-naive T cells sorted from PBMCs, collected about 40 days after vaccination. The origin of the receptors is a man aged 45-65 years who received an inactivated influenza vaccine.

The chain has TRBV24-1 and TRBJ2-5; TRBD1 aligns across 8 bases. CDR1 is KGHDR, CDR2 SFDVKD, per germline. With V trimmed by 11 bases and J by 4 bases, 8 bases remained unmatched. The CDR3 spans 13 residues. The CDR3 nucleotides read TGTGCCAGGCCAGGACAGGGTAGAGAGACCCAGTACTTC. Translation gives CARPGQGRETQYF.

In this sample, this clonotype turned up a few times. Mismatch with germline at one junction end may stem from a read error. The genes are TRBV2 and TRBJ2-5, with D unclear. The germline CDR1 and CDR2 sequences are SNHLY and FYNNEI. This CDR3 has 11 amino acids. CDR3 sequence: CASKSLQKTNF. For the CDR3, the DNA is TGTGCCAGCAAAAGCCTACAGAAAACGAACTTC.

The chain combines TRBV28 with TRBJ1-4, with 11 bases fitting TRBD1. V lost 3 bases, J lost 8 bases, and 5 bases stayed unmatched. Germline V lookup: CDR1 MDHEN, CDR2 SYDVKM. The CDR3 consists of 15 residues. Here the CDR3 DNA reads TGTGCCAGCAGTTTTTCCGGGACAGGGGGAGAAAAACTGTTTTTT. Amino acids: CASSFSGTGGEKLFF.

This clonotype has a count of ten or more. The rearrangement links TRBV4-1 to TRBJ2-1, with 9 bases identical to TRBD2. The CDR3 extends over 17 amino acids. V was clipped by 0 bases and J by 4 bases; unmatched bases: 7. The germline V gene encodes CDR1 MGHRA and CDR2 YSYEKL. The CDR3 here is CASSQDGPSGAYNEQFF. The CDR3 nucleotides are TGCGCCAGCAGCCAAGATGGGCCTAGCGGGGCGTACAATGAGCAGTTCTTC.

In this sample, this clonotype turned up many times. This chain joins TRBV5-6 and TRBJ1-1; D possibly corresponds to TRBD1 (5 bases). This CDR3 has 18 residues. CDR1 is SGHDT, CDR2 YYEEEE, per germline. Trimming pared 0 bases from V and 2 bases from J, leaving 20 bases between. The CDR3 loop is CASSLERNRGLRNTEAFF. CDR3 sequence (DNA): TGTGCCAGCAGCTTGGAAAGGAATCGGGGACTCAGAAACACTGAAGCTTTCTTT.

The CDR3 DNA is TGTGCCAGCAGACAACTGCGGACGCGCAAGGGCACGAACACCGGGGAGCTGTTTTTT. It encodes CASRQLRTRKGTNTGELFF. V gene TRBV6-2 or TRBV6-3 combines with J gene TRBJ2-2; no clear D gene. Deletions cut 6 bases from V and 0 bases from J, with 23 bases between. This CDR3 has 19 amino acids. Germline CDR1 is MNHEY and CDR2 is SVGEGT.

This clonotype was found a few times. The chain employs TRBV7-3 and TRBJ2-1; TRBD2 agrees at 10 bases. The V gene's germline CDR1 is SGHTA and CDR2 FQGTGA. V gave up 7 bases and J gave up 4 bases; unmatched junction bases: 10. The length of the CDR3 is 16 residues. The chain's CDR3 is CASTNLAGGTYNEQFF. CDR3 DNA sequence: TGTGCCAGCACCAACTTAGCGGGAGGAACTTACAATGAGCAGTTCTTC.

This clonotype showed up just a few times. The rearrangement joins TRBV6-7 to TRBJ2-5; D ambiguous. TRBV6-7 is an ORF, and what it does is uncertain. V was pared by 4 bases and J by 1 base, with 7 bases between. There are 13 residues in the CDR3. DNA for the CDR3: TGTGCCAGCAGTTTCCGCATCCAAGAGACCCAGTACTTC. Its protein is CASSFRIQETQYF.

This clonotype occurred many times. The V gene is TRBV4-1, the J gene TRBJ2-2, with 13 positions matching TRBD2. There are 19 residues in the CDR3. V trimming: 6 bases; J trimming: 5 bases; junction bases outside the gene matches: 15. Germline V gene lookup returns CDR1 MGHRA and CDR2 YSYEKL. The chain's CDR3 is CASRRLPGLAGAGTGELFF. The CDR3 coding sequence is TGCGCCAGCAGGCGGCTCCCCGGACTAGCGGGGGCAGGGACCGGGGAGCTGTTTTTT.

This clonotype has just a few counts. The J gene is TRBJ2-1, the V gene TRBV3-1; unclear D gene. The CDR3 covers 13 residues. Trimming shortened V by 0 bases and J by 15 bases, and 15 bases separated the two germline ends. Germline values: CDR1 LGHDT, CDR2 YNNKEL (reference sequence). CDR3 DNA: TGTGCCAGCAGCCAAGATGCAGGCAGCCACCTGTTCTTC. Its translation: CASSQDAGSHLFF.